The rows below give T cell receptor beta chains drawn from one sample of a study of post-analysis software for immune sequencing data. TCRdb ran MiXCR on the PCR reads and lists one entry per CDR3 protein. The data show approximately 730,000 distinct CDR3 sequences, with 25% to 30% seen just once and 0.55% to 0.65% held by the top ten. The sequencing sample was made of blood. These receptors were taken from a girl aged 10 to 17 with multiple sclerosis. CDR3s include the opening cysteine and the closing phenylalanine or tryptophan. The order of the fields is D gene, clone size, J gene, V gene, CDR3 protein, CDR3 DNA. A D gene is named only where the DNA matches it firmly. The listing skips clone size in some rows; elsewhere it reads once, few, many or a size class.

d_gene: TRBD2; abundance: -; j_gene: TRBJ2-1; v_gene: TRBV6-1; CDR3aa: CASSGRPGLAVSYNEQFF; CDR3nt: TGTGCCAGCAGTGGGCGACCGGGACTAGCGGTTTCCTACAATGAGCAGTTCTTC
d_gene: -; abundance: few; j_gene: TRBJ1-2; v_gene: TRBV27; CDR3aa: CASSFSALGGYTF; CDR3nt: TGTGCCAGCAGTTTCTCCGCCTTAGGGGGCTACACCTTC
d_gene: -; abundance: -; j_gene: TRBJ1-1; v_gene: TRBV29-1; CDR3aa: CSVQLGGDGVAFF; CDR3nt: TGCAGCGTCCAACTGGGGGGAGATGGGGTAGCTTTCTTT
d_gene: -; abundance: -; j_gene: TRBJ1-1; v_gene: TRBV4-2; CDR3aa: CASSQEIVGELAFF; CDR3nt: TGTGCCAGCAGCCAAGAAATAGTAGGGGAGCTAGCTTTCTTT
d_gene: -; abundance: -; j_gene: TRBJ2-1; v_gene: TRBV20-1; CDR3aa: CSAPARGAGNEQFF; CDR3nt: TGCAGTGCCCCCGCTCGGGGGGCCGGGAATGAGCAGTTCTTC
d_gene: -; abundance: -; j_gene: TRBJ2-3; v_gene: TRBV28; CDR3aa: CASSRGTPSTDTQYF; CDR3nt: TGTGCCAGCAGCCGGGGGACTCCTAGCACAGATACGCAGTATTTT
d_gene: -; abundance: few; j_gene: TRBJ1-6; v_gene: TRBV9; CDR3aa: CASSGPRRDLHF; CDR3nt: TGTGCCAGCAGCGGACCCAGGCGGGACCTCCACTTT
d_gene: -; abundance: few; j_gene: TRBJ2-7; v_gene: TRBV7-9; CDR3aa: CASSLPGALEQYF; CDR3nt: TGTGCCAGCAGCTTACCTGGGGCCCTGGAGCAGTACTTC
d_gene: TRBD1; abundance: -; j_gene: TRBJ2-7; v_gene: TRBV20-1; CDR3aa: CSARDSGTGVGEQYF; CDR3nt: TGCAGTGCTAGAGATTCCGGGACAGGGGTGGGGGAGCAGTACTTC
d_gene: TRBD2; abundance: few; j_gene: TRBJ2-7; v_gene: TRBV2; CDR3aa: CASSEGRGLAGGRSYEQYF; CDR3nt: TGTGCCAGCAGTGAAGGGCGAGGACTAGCGGGAGGGCGGTCCTACGAGCAGTACTTC
d_gene: TRBD1; abundance: few; j_gene: TRBJ1-5; v_gene: TRBV7-2; CDR3aa: CASSLVGQGARQPQHF; CDR3nt: TGTGCCAGCAGCTTAGTGGGGCAGGGGGCGCGACAGCCCCAGCATTTT
d_gene: TRBD2; abundance: -; j_gene: TRBJ2-4; v_gene: TRBV20-1; CDR3aa: CSAEAGTKNIQYF; CDR3nt: TGCAGTGCTGAAGCGGGGACTAAAAACATTCAGTACTTC
d_gene: -; abundance: -; j_gene: TRBJ2-2; v_gene: TRBV29-1; CDR3aa: CSVEPYPSGTLFF; CDR3nt: TGCAGCGTTGAACCTTACCCCTCCGGGACGCTGTTTTTT
d_gene: -; abundance: -; j_gene: TRBJ1-2; v_gene: TRBV6-6; CDR3aa: CASSYLPNYGYTF; CDR3nt: TGTGCCAGCAGTTACTTGCCTAACTATGGCTACACCTTC
d_gene: -; abundance: -; j_gene: TRBJ1-1; v_gene: TRBV7-8; CDR3aa: CASSLIRPNTEAFF; CDR3nt: TGTGCCAGCAGCTTAATTCGGCCGAACACTGAAGCTTTCTTT
d_gene: -; abundance: few; j_gene: TRBJ2-5; v_gene: TRBV15; CDR3aa: CATSRDLSVWGGAETQYF; CDR3nt: TGTGCCACCAGCAGAGATTTAAGCGTATGGGGGGGCGCGGAGACCCAGTACTTC
d_gene: -; abundance: -; j_gene: TRBJ1-2; v_gene: TRBV15; CDR3aa: CATSRAGIQGGYTF; CDR3nt: TGTGCCACCAGCAGAGCCGGGATCCAGGGTGGCTACACCTTC
d_gene: -; abundance: -; j_gene: TRBJ2-7; v_gene: TRBV7-2; CDR3aa: CASSLRADSYEQYF; CDR3nt: TGTGCCAGCAGCTTACGAGCGGACTCCTACGAGCAGTACTTC
d_gene: TRBD1; abundance: -; j_gene: TRBJ2-1; v_gene: TRBV28; CDR3aa: CASSLVGQGKGNEQFF; CDR3nt: TGTGCCAGCAGTTTAGTGGGACAGGGTAAGGGCAATGAGCAGTTCTTC
d_gene: -; abundance: -; j_gene: TRBJ2-3; v_gene: TRBV29-1; CDR3aa: CSVAQGGDTQYF; CDR3nt: TGCAGCGTTGCCCAGGGAGGAGATACGCAGTATTTT